Presented here are 26 T cell receptor beta chains from one specimen sequenced in a study of cytomegalovirus exposure and HLA in healthy donors. The protocol was immunoSEQ multiplex PCR, while the TCRdb copy is restricted to in-frame clones and leaves out a portion. Here the sample spans a few hundred thousand clones, approximately 90% being singletons. Sequenced material: PBMCs. The receptors come from a woman aged 18 to 35 in good health and CMV-seronegative.

The chain links TRBV6-6 to TRBJ2-1; 8 bases agree with TRBD2. The CDR3 spans 15 residues. J was trimmed by 3 bases and V by 8 bases; bases with no gene match: 9. CDR1 is MNHNY and CDR2 is SVGAGI in the germline V gene (reference sequence). The CDR3 coding sequence is TGTGCCAGCTACCCACCCGGGGGGGTCTACAATGAGCAGTTCTTC. Protein product: CASYPPGGVYNEQFF.

The rearrangement uses TRBV2 and TRBJ1-1, with TRBD1 as a possible D gene (6 bases). V lost 10 bases to trimming and J lost 6 bases, with 12 bases between them. In germline, CDR1 is SNHLY, CDR2 FYNNEI. The CDR3 consists of 11 residues. The CDR3 sequence: CAIIQGAEAFF. For the CDR3, the DNA is TGTGCCATAATACAGGGCGCTGAAGCTTTCTTT.

The chain recombines TRBV10-3 with TRBJ1-2; 9 nucleotides align to TRBD1. Germline loops: CDR1 ENHRY, CDR2 SYGVKD. This CDR3 has 13 amino acids. Trimming at V came to 6 bases and at J to 8 bases, leaving 7 bases not matched to a gene. CDR3 DNA: TGTGCCATCAGGGGACAGGGTATGGGGGGCTACACCTTC. Protein product: CAIRGQGMGGYTF.

On this clone: Additional DNA sequences in this sample encode the identical CDR3. V is TRBV2 and J is TRBJ2-1, with 9 bases matching TRBD2. Germline CDR1 SNHLY, CDR2 FYNNEI. V was pared by 10 bases and J by 4 bases, with 5 bases of the junction left unmatched. The CDR3 has 13 residues. The chain's CDR3 is CATRLAVYNEQFF. The CDR3 DNA reads TGTGCCACACGACTAGCGGTTTACAATGAGCAGTTCTTC.

V and J are TRBV21-1 and TRBJ2-7; the table's D call, TRBD1, was not checked against the DNA. TRBV21-1 is shown as a pseudogene. The length of the CDR3 is 15 residues. The CDR3: CASSKSRPGIDEQYF. CDR3 DNA sequence: TGTGCCAGCAGCAAAAGTAGACCAGGGATCGACGAGCAGTACTTC.

This chain connects TRBV4-3 to TRBJ2-7, with TRBD2 matching over 14 bases. The CDR3 totals 17 residues. Germline V gives CDR1 LGHNA, CDR2 YSLEER. Unmatched junction bases numbered 7, after V lost 6 bases and J lost 0 bases. CDR3 in DNA: TGCGCCAGCAGTCCCGGACTAGCGGGAGGTCACTCCTACGAGCAGTACTTC. Translating it yields CASSPGLAGGHSYEQYF.

This clone was observed a handful of times. The gene calls are TRBV5-1 and TRBJ2-7, with 7 bases identical to TRBD2. Per germline, CDR1 SGHRS and CDR2 YFSETQ. CDR3 size: 13 residues. The V gene end was trimmed by 1 base and the J gene end by 7 bases; junction bases not matched to a gene: 5. The CDR3 reads CASSLLGGREQYF. The CDR3, as DNA: TGCGCCAGCAGCTTGTTGGGAGGGAGAGAGCAGTACTTC.

This chain joins TRBV5-6 and TRBJ2-1; D is possibly TRBD2 (6 bases). The CDR3 covers 14 residues. From germline, CDR1 is SGHDT and CDR2 YYEEEE. Trimming pared 3 bases from V and 9 bases from J, leaving 16 bases between. The CDR3 loop is CASSSPGTLPEQFF. CDR3 nucleotides: TGTGCCAGCAGCTCCCCCGGGACTTTGCCTGAGCAGTTCTTC.

The rearrangement uses TRBV27 and TRBJ2-1; 10 nucleotides line up with TRBD1. Looked up from germline, CDR1 is MNHEY and CDR2 is SMNVEV (reference sequence). This CDR3 spans 16 amino acids. V dropped 1 base and J dropped 4; count of bases not matched to a gene: 4. The CDR3 is CASSLFWDRGYNEQFF. The DNA for the CDR3 is TGTGCCAGCAGTTTATTCTGGGACAGGGGATACAATGAGCAGTTCTTC.

In the case of this clone: The sample carries other DNA sequences with the same CDR3. The CDR3 nucleotides read TGTGCCAGCTCACCACCCGGGACAGCCTACGAGCAGTACTTC. This encodes CASSPPGTAYEQYF. The chain couples TRBV18 to TRBJ2-7, with 7 bases matching TRBD1. V lost 0 bases to trimming and J lost 2 bases; unmatched junction nucleotides: 1. Germline values: CDR1 KGHSH, CDR2 LQKENI. This CDR3 is 14 amino acids long.

This chain links TRBV25-1 with TRBJ2-7; 7 positions match TRBD1. Unmatched junction bases numbered 4, after V lost 4 bases and J lost 1 base. Looked up from germline, CDR1 is MGHDK and CDR2 is SYGVNS. The CDR3 spans 14 residues. CDR3 nucleotides: TGTGCCAGCAGTGCTCGACAGGGATCCTACGAGCAGTACTTC. Translating gives CASSARQGSYEQYF.

The chain joins TRBV28 to TRBJ2-1, with 12 nucleotides matching TRBD2. The CDR3 length is 21 residues. Germline loops: CDR1 MDHEN, CDR2 SYDVKM. The trim removed 5 bases at V and 2 bases at J, leaving 19 bases unmatched. This chain's CDR3 is CASSPYETGTSGQTAYNEQFF. The CDR3 DNA reads TGTGCCAGCAGTCCATATGAGACCGGGACTAGCGGGCAAACCGCCTACAATGAGCAGTTCTTC.

A single count supports this clone. A read error may produce the germline difference seen at one junction end. The chain joins TRBV6-1 to TRBJ2-7; TRBD2 agrees at 12 bases. Per the germline V gene, CDR1 is MNHNS and CDR2 is SASEGT. CDR3 length: 15 amino acids. The CDR3 DNA sequence: TGTGCCAGCAGGGAAGGACTAGCGGGGACCTACGAGCAGTACTTC. Its translation is CASREGLAGTYEQYF.

The chain carries TRBV5-4 and TRBJ2-3; D gene ambiguous. V lost 1 base, J lost 4 bases, and 10 bases lay in between. Germline V lookup: CDR1 SGHNT, CDR2 YYREEE (reference sequence). CDR3 length: 14 residues. The CDR3 nucleotides read TGTGCCAGCAGCTTGCGTACTTTCTCAGATACGCAGTATTTT. Protein: CASSLRTFSDTQYF.

The table lists this clone with a count of one. The V call is TRBV6-7, the J call TRBJ2-7; the match to TRBD2 covers 8 bases. TRBV6-7 belongs to the ORF category, with a function that is uncertain. There are 13 residues in the CDR3. The trim removed 6 bases at V and 3 bases at J, leaving 4 bases unmatched. The CDR3 is CASRSSGYYEQYF. The CDR3 DNA follows: TGTGCCAGCAGGTCTAGCGGGTACTACGAGCAGTACTTC.

The chain's CDR3 is CASRVGLAAGNEQFF. The CDR3 nucleotides are TGTGCCAGCAGGGTGGGTCTAGCGGCTGGCAATGAGCAGTTCTTC. This rearrangement joins TRBV2 to TRBJ2-1; TRBD2 agrees at 7 bases. This CDR3 is built from 15 residues. After removal of 6 bases from V and 6 bases from J, the junction contained 11 bases not matched to a gene. Germline CDR1 SNHLY, CDR2 FYNNEI.

The chain recombines TRBV5-6 with TRBJ2-3, with TRBD2 matching over 14 bases. CDR1 is SGHDT and CDR2 is YYEEEE in the germline V gene. V shed 8 bases and J 6 bases; nucleotides not matched to a gene: 17. This CDR3 is built from 18 residues. The CDR3 DNA reads TGTGCCAGTCTGCTTAGGGAGATGGGACTAGCGGGAGTCGATACGCAGTATTTT. Translating it yields CASLLREMGLAGVDTQYF.

This sequence joins TRBV7-8 and TRBJ1-1; TRBD1 might be the D (5 bases). Germline-derived CDR1 and CDR2 are SGHVS and FQNEAQ. CDR3 length: 18 residues. Trimming left V 3 bases short and J 1 base short, with 21 bases between. DNA of the CDR3: TGTGCCAGCAGCTTCCGCGGGGGAGGAATGGGGTCGAACACTGAAGCTTTCTTT. Amino acid sequence: CASSFRGGGMGSNTEAFF.

The chain links TRBV29-1 to TRBJ2-5; a weak D match, TRBD2 (6 bases). Germline V lookup: CDR1 SQVTM, CDR2 ANQGSEA. This CDR3 has 13 amino acids. V dropped 1 base and J dropped 4 bases, with 10 bases sitting between them. The DNA of the CDR3 is TGCAGCGTTGAAGCGGGAGCACCAGAGACCCAGTACTTC. Protein product: CSVEAGAPETQYF.

This clone was observed a few times. The rearrangement links TRBV6-5 to TRBJ1-2, with a possible D match to TRBD1 (6 bases). V dropped 7 bases and J dropped 1 base, with 10 bases sitting between them. Germline assignment: CDR1 MNHEY and CDR2 SVGAGI. This CDR3 comprises 13 residues. Written as DNA, the CDR3 is TGTGCCAGCAAGGACAGCGATAACTATGGCTACACCTTC. Its protein product is CASKDSDNYGYTF.

The chain carries TRBV18 and TRBJ2-7; 7 positions agree with TRBD1. This CDR3 has 14 amino acids. The V gene's germline CDR1 is KGHSH and CDR2 LQKENI. The V segment lost 2 bases and the J segment 2 bases; nucleotides outside the gene matches: 3. DNA for the CDR3: TGTGCCAGCTCACCAGGACAGGACGCCTACGAGCAGTACTTC. It encodes CASSPGQDAYEQYF.

This chain joins TRBV11-2 and TRBJ2-7, with 9 bases aligning to TRBD2. This CDR3 region has 16 residues. Germline CDR1 and CDR2: SGHAT and FQNNGV. After removal of 5 bases from V and 3 bases from J, the junction contained 11 bases not matched to a gene. As DNA, the CDR3 is TGTGCCAGCAGCCCCAGTCGAGCTAGCGGGAACTACGAGCAGTACTTC. Translated: CASSPSRASGNYEQYF.

The V gene is TRBV15, the J gene TRBJ1-2; tentatively, D is TRBD1 (6 bases). The CDR3 is 15 residues long. V was trimmed by 0 bases and J by 8 bases, leaving 16 bases between them. Germline CDR1 reads LNHNV; CDR2 reads YYDKDF (reference sequence). The CDR3 protein is CATSRDGGGGGGYTF. The CDR3 coding sequence is TGTGCCACCAGCAGAGATGGGGGGGGCGGGGGCGGCTACACCTTC.

The rearrangement joins TRBV7-3 to TRBJ2-2; D is unclear. Between the trimmed V and J ends, which lost 1 base and 5 bases, there was a span of 8 bases. The CDR3 loop spans 14 amino acids. Per the germline V gene, CDR1 is SGHTA and CDR2 is FQGTGA. The CDR3 DNA follows: TGTGCCAGCAGCTTAATCGGGTCGACCGGGGAGCTGTTTTTT. The encoded protein is CASSLIGSTGELFF.

The genes are TRBV25-1 and TRBJ1-4; TRBD1 agrees at 7 bases. This CDR3 is built from 15 residues. The germline V gene encodes CDR1 MGHDK and CDR2 SYGVNS. V lost 3 bases, J lost 5 bases, and 6 bases stayed unmatched. CDR3 in DNA: TGTGCCAGCAGTGAGCCCGGGACAGTCAATGAAAAACTGTTTTTT. Translation: CASSEPGTVNEKLFF.

V and J are TRBV2 and TRBJ1-1; D is undetermined. The germline gives CDR1 SNHLY, CDR2 FYNNEI. The CDR3 covers 13 residues. Trimming pared 5 bases from V and 2 bases from J, leaving 9 bases between. CDR3 residues: CASSPGLNTEAFF. The CDR3 nucleotides read TGTGCCAGCAGTCCCGGACTTAACACTGAAGCTTTCTTT.